The entry below describes one TCR beta chain. Its antigen is undetermined. The CDR3 does not end in the conserved phenylalanine or tryptophan, so this is likely a read error. The authors took blood RNA from unsorted whole blood and also extracted germline DNA. This sample is drawn from a study of tumor-infiltrating lymphocytes in primary liver carcinoma. Study in general: Productive TCRbeta read counts per sample ran from roughly 3.5 to 7.1 million and were similar across tissue types. Broader study findings: In the absence of sorting, bulk samples left CD4+ and CD8+ repertoires uncompared. Tumor region pairs showed greater overlap than either tumor-adjacent or tumor-blood pairs did.

V was clipped by 2 bases and J by 7 bases, with 15 bases between them. The CDR3 has 14 amino acids. The V gene's germline CDR1 is SGHAT and CDR2 FQNNGV. TCR beta cDNA was prepared out of about 510 ng total RNA by means of a constant-region primer. Three-round nested multiplex PCR performed with slightly modified ARM-PCR produced the TCR beta libraries. TRBV1-TRBV30 forward primers paired with a C-beta reverse primer drove the first two PCR rounds, approximately 11 cycles each. Each CDR3 protein gets one entry after TCRdb re-called the multiplex PCR reads with MiXCR. The sample consists of about 330,000 distinct CDR3 sequences, 65% of them appearing once.

This TCR came from a man aged 40-50 years with primary liver carcinoma and hepatitis B virus infection. What was sequenced was peripheral blood. The chain joins TRBV11-2 to TRBJ2-7; D is possibly TRBD2 (6 bases). The CDR3 here is CASSLSTGVDEQYI. Written as DNA, the CDR3 is TGTGCCAGCAGCTTATCAACGGGAGTCGATGAGCAGTACATC.